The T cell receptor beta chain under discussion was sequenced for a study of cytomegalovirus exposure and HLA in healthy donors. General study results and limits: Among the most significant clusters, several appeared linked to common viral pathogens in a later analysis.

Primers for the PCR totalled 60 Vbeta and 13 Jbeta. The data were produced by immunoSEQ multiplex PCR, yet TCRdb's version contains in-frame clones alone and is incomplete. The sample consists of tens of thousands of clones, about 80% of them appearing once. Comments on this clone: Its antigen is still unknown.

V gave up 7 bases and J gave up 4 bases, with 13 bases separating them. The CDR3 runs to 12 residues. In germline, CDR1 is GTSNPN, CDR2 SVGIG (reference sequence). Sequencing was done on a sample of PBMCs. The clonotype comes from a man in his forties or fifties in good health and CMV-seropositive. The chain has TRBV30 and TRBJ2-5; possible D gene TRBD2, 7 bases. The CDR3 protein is CAFRGALETQYF. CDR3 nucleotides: TGTGCCTTCCGGGGGGCTTTAGAGACCCAGTACTTC.